The next 27 T cell receptor beta chains were all read from a single sample in a study of beta chain features in type 1 diabetes. Every isolated RNA sample was fully reverse transcribed, so sequencing captured expressed TCRB transcripts. Assay used: immunoSEQ multiplex PCR; TCRdb lists only in-frame clones, some missing. The sample holds 350,000 or so clones, 15% to 20% seen once. The sequencing sample was made of naive CD4+ T cells from blood. The receptors here all came from a woman between 18 and 30 years old in good health.

This clone showed up just a few times. V is TRBV7-2 and J is TRBJ1-1; TRBD1 is a possible D gene (5 bases). With 3 bases removed from V and 3 bases from J, the gap between germline ends came to 8 bases. The CDR3 sequence is 13 residues long. CDR1 and CDR2 (germline): SGHTA, FQGNSA. The CDR3 spells CASSFGGDTEAFF. The DNA of the CDR3 is TGTGCCAGCAGCTTCGGGGGGGACACTGAAGCTTTCTTT.

There are a few counts of this clone. V usage is TRBV5-1 and J usage is TRBJ2-5, with 15 bases lining up with TRBD2. Germline values: CDR1 SGHRS, CDR2 YFSETQ. The CDR3 sequence is 16 residues long. V shed 4 bases, J shed 5 bases, and the junction held 6 bases outside the gene matches. CDR3: CASSPRTSGGAETQYF. The CDR3 DNA sequence: TGCGCCAGCAGCCCGCGGACTAGCGGGGGGGCGGAGACCCAGTACTTC. Variable domain in full (rest from reference TRBV5-1 and TRBJ2-5): KAGVTQTPRYLIKTRGQQVTLSCSPISGHRSVSWYQQTPGQGLQFLFEYFSETQRNKGNFPGRFSGRQFSNSRSEMNVSTLELGDSALYLCASSPRTSGGAETQYFGPGTRLLVL.

This sequence joins TRBV10-3 and TRBJ2-7; 10 positions agree with TRBD1. J lost 3 bases, V lost 10 bases, and 3 bases had no gene match. CDR3 length: 12 amino acids. The germline V gene has CDR1 ENHRY and CDR2 SYGVKD. The CDR3 nucleotides are TGTGCCACCAGGGACAGGGGCTACGAGCAGTACTTC. It yields the protein CATRDRGYEQYF.

This clone occurred a few times. This rearrangement joins TRBV5-1 to TRBJ2-7; D is possibly TRBD2 (7 bases). The CDR3 spans 17 residues. V was pared by 1 base and J by 0 bases, with 17 bases between. Germline V gene lookup returns CDR1 SGHRS and CDR2 YFSETQ. This CDR3 reads CASSLRTSGGNSYEQYF. The CDR3 DNA reads as TGCGCCAGCAGCTTGAGGACCTCGGGGGGCAACTCCTACGAGCAGTACTTC.

The V and J genes are TRBV29-1 and TRBJ2-6, with a weak D call TRBD1 (6 bases). Trimming shortened V by 6 bases and J by 0 bases, and 15 bases separated the two germline ends. The CDR3 has 16 residues. Germline CDR1 reads SQVTM; CDR2 reads ANQGSEA. CDR3 in DNA: TGCAGCGTGGGGATTACAGGGAACTCTGGGGCCAACGTCCTGACTTTC. This sequence encodes CSVGITGNSGANVLTF.

This clone turned up a few times. The CDR3 here is CASSLAAVRGPYGYTF. CDR3 DNA: TGTGCCAGCAGCTTGGCCGCAGTCAGGGGGCCCTATGGCTACACCTTC. The chain combines TRBV5-4 with TRBJ1-2; 8 bases match TRBD1. V trimming: 0 bases; J trimming: 4 bases; junction bases outside the gene matches: 8. This CDR3 has 16 residues. Germline V gene sequence: CDR1 SGHNT, CDR2 YYREEE (reference sequence).

The CDR3 region has the DNA TGTGCCAGCAGCGTAGGATCCAGCGGGATTTACGAGCAGTACTTC. Its protein is CASSVGSSGIYEQYF. The chain employs TRBV9 and TRBJ2-7; TRBD2 aligns across 7 bases. The CDR3 runs to 15 residues. Germline values: CDR1 SGDLS, CDR2 YYNGEE. With V trimmed by 0 bases and J by 4 bases, 7 bases remained unmatched.

This chain joins TRBV5-1 and TRBJ2-5, with TRBD2 matching 8 bases. The germline gives CDR1 SGHRS, CDR2 YFSETQ. CDR3 length equals 16 residues. Unmatched junction bases numbered 8, after V lost 4 bases and J lost 0 bases. The CDR3 protein is CASSRFSGGYQETQYF. The DNA for the CDR3 is TGCGCCAGCAGCCGCTTCTCGGGGGGGTACCAAGAGACCCAGTACTTC. The variable domain in full, completed from reference TRBV5-1 and TRBJ2-5, reads KAGVTQTPRYLIKTRGQQVTLSCSPISGHRSVSWYQQTPGQGLQFLFEYFSETQRNKGNFPGRFSGRQFSNSRSEMNVSTLELGDSALYLCASSRFSGGYQETQYFGPGTRLLVL.

This clone was counted only a few times. The chain has TRBV4-1 and TRBJ2-5, with D tentatively TRBD1 (6 bases). The CDR3 spans 16 residues. Germline CDR1 is MGHRA and CDR2 is YSYEKL. Trimming took off 0 bases at V and 9 bases at J, with 20 bases between the two ends. CDR3: CASSQDSGTGSPPQYF. The DNA of the CDR3 is TGCGCCAGCAGCCAAGATTCGGGAACAGGGAGTCCTCCCCAGTACTTC.

This clone was seen only a few times. The chain combines TRBV15 with TRBJ1-2; the D is unclear. V gave up 2 bases and J gave up 8 bases, with 12 bases separating them. Germline CDR1 LNHNV, CDR2 YYDKDF (reference sequence). The CDR3 spans 13 residues. The DNA for the CDR3 is TGTGCCACCAGCAGACGGGCGGGGTACGGCTACACCTTC. As protein: CATSRRAGYGYTF.

This clone showed up just a few times. The genes are TRBV2 and TRBJ2-7, with TRBD2 identical over 8 bases. Germline CDR1 SNHLY, CDR2 FYNNEI. The V and J ends lost 4 bases and 3 bases, in that order; junction bases with no gene match: 5. This CDR3 contains 14 residues. DNA of the CDR3: TGTGCCAGCAGTGGCGACGGGAGGGGCTACGAGCAGTACTTC. It specifies CASSGDGRGYEQYF.

The chain couples TRBV5-1 to TRBJ1-2; D gene unclear. Germline V CDR1 and CDR2: SGHRS, YFSETQ. This CDR3 is built from 13 residues. Trimming removed 2 bases at V and 5 bases at J, with 10 bases between. Here the CDR3 DNA reads TGCGCCAGCAGCTTACTGTCCGAATATGGCTACACCTTC. This encodes CASSLLSEYGYTF.

The chain has TRBV5-4 and TRBJ1-2; 9 bases match TRBD1. V lost 2 bases and J lost 7; bases outside the gene matches: 3. This CDR3 is 13 amino acids long. The V gene's germline CDR1 is SGHNT and CDR2 YYREEE (reference sequence). The DNA of the CDR3 is TGTGCCAGCAGCTTACAGGGGGCGGTTGGCTACACCTTC. As protein: CASSLQGAVGYTF.

The chain links TRBV7-6 to TRBJ1-1; 9 nucleotides align to TRBD1. This CDR3 has 14 amino acids. The V gene end was trimmed by 4 bases and the J gene end by 7 bases; junction bases not matched to a gene: 7. Germline V gene sequence: CDR1 SGHVS, CDR2 FNYEAQ. CDR3 sequence reads: CASSYGTGYGEAFF. For the CDR3, the DNA is TGTGCCAGCAGCTACGGGACAGGGTACGGTGAAGCTTTCTTT.

The chain couples TRBV6-5 to TRBJ1-5, with 7 bases aligning to TRBD1. Germline V CDR1 and CDR2: MNHEY, SVGAGI. CDR3 length: 14 residues. Unmatched junction bases numbered 1, after V lost 0 bases and J lost 5 bases. For the CDR3, the DNA is TGTGCCAGCAGTTACTCGACAGGGTATCAGCCCCAGCATTTT. It is translated as CASSYSTGYQPQHF.

This chain's CDR3 is CASSVGPSGSYTQYF. The CDR3 nucleotides read TGTGCCAGCAGCGTAGGACCTAGCGGTTCGTATACGCAGTATTTT. V is TRBV9 and J is TRBJ2-3; 7 bases align to TRBD2. Germline V gene data show CDR1 as SGDLS and CDR2 as YYNGEE. The CDR3 consists of 15 residues. J was trimmed by 7 bases and V by 0 bases; bases with no gene match: 8.

This clone appeared a few times. The rearrangement links TRBV5-4 to TRBJ2-4, with TRBD1 identical over 8 bases. J lost 5 bases, V lost 7 bases, and 5 bases had no gene match. CDR3 length: 13 amino acids. Germline values: CDR1 SGHNT, CDR2 YYREEE (reference sequence). The CDR3 DNA reads as TGTGCCAGCGGGATGACAGGGGAAAACATTCAGTACTTC. This encodes CASGMTGENIQYF.

V is TRBV30 and J is TRBJ2-5, with 7 nucleotides matching TRBD2. The CDR3 contains 15 residues. V was pared by 0 bases and J by 2 bases, with 6 bases of the junction left unmatched. Germline CDR1 and CDR2: GTSNPN and SVGIG (reference sequence). The CDR3 DNA sequence: TGTGCCTGGAGTGTATTCGGGAGGAGACAAGAGACCCAGTACTTC. Protein: CAWSVFGRRQETQYF.

The genes are TRBV6-1 and TRBJ1-2, with a tentative D call TRBD1 (5 bases). The CDR3 has 14 amino acids. V shed 1 base and J shed 10 bases, with 16 bases lying between them. Germline V gene lookup returns CDR1 MNHNS and CDR2 SASEGT. This chain's CDR3 is CASSEVGTKYDYTF. Here the CDR3 DNA reads TGTGCCAGCAGTGAAGTAGGGACTAAATACGACTACACCTTC.

V is TRBV5-1 and J is TRBJ2-6, with a weak D call TRBD1 (5 bases). Per the germline V gene, CDR1 is SGHRS and CDR2 is YFSETQ. Trimming cost V 0 bases and J 4 bases, with 17 bases left between them. The CDR3 extends over 18 amino acids. CDR3: CASSLGQGTQAGANVLTF. CDR3 nucleotides: TGCGCCAGCAGCTTGGGGCAGGGAACCCAGGCCGGGGCCAACGTCCTGACTTTC.

This chain connects TRBV2 to TRBJ1-2, with D uncertain. CDR1 is SNHLY, CDR2 FYNNEI, per germline. Trimming cost V 0 bases and J 2 bases, with 4 bases left between them. The CDR3 runs 13 residues. The CDR3 sequence: CASSEASNYGYTF. In nucleotides, the CDR3 is TGTGCCAGCAGTGAAGCCTCCAACTATGGCTACACCTTC.

J is TRBJ1-1 and V is TRBV29-1; D call uncertain. Germline CDR1 SQVTM, CDR2 ANQGSEA. This CDR3 has 13 amino acids. The V gene lost 3 bases and the J gene lost 4 bases, with 12 bases spanning the gap. The CDR3, as DNA: TGCAGCGTTGAGTGGGAAGGGAGCACTGAAGCTTTCTTT. This sequence encodes CSVEWEGSTEAFF.

This clone has only a few counts. The rearrangement joins TRBV7-9 to TRBJ2-1; possibly TRBD2 for D (6 bases). Germline V gives CDR1 SEHNR, CDR2 FQNEAQ (reference sequence). The V and J ends lost 0 bases and 14 bases respectively, with 11 bases between them. The CDR3 has 12 residues. The CDR3 sequence: CASSLADREEFF. The DNA for the CDR3 is TGTGCCAGCAGCTTAGCGGATAGGGAGGAGTTCTTC.

The chain is built from TRBV28 and TRBJ1-2; D gene ambiguous. The germline V and J ends were trimmed by 6 bases and 2 bases, with 13 bases remaining between them. CDR1 is MDHEN and CDR2 is SYDVKM in the germline V gene. This CDR3 spans 14 amino acids. DNA of the CDR3: TGTGCCAGCAGCCCCTTTGGGAGGAACTATGGCTACACCTTC. It specifies CASSPFGRNYGYTF.

The chain joins TRBV4-1 to TRBJ2-7; 13 nucleotides line up with TRBD2. CDR1 and CDR2 from the germline V gene are MGHRA and YSYEKL. Trimming took 4 bases from V and 2 from J; bases not matched to a gene: 2. This CDR3 contains 15 residues. CDR3 loop: CASSPGLAGTYEQYF. As DNA, the CDR3 is TGCGCCAGCAGCCCGGGACTAGCGGGGACCTACGAGCAGTACTTC.

The chain has TRBV14 and TRBJ1-1; no definite D call. V was shortened by 0 bases and J by 5 bases, with 7 bases between the two germline ends. Germline CDR1 SGHDN, CDR2 FVKESK. This CDR3 spans 13 amino acids. Here the CDR3 DNA reads TGTGCCAGCAGCCAAGAAGAGCTGACTGAAGCTTTCTTT. It specifies CASSQEELTEAFF. Together with reference TRBV14 and TRBJ1-1, the CDR3 gives the full variable domain: EAGVTQFPSHSVIEKGQTVTLRCDPISGHDNLYWYRRVMGKEIKFLLHFVKESKQDESGMPNNRFLAERTGGTYSTLKVQPAELEDSGVYFCASSQEELTEAFFGQGTRLTVV.

The CDR3 protein is CASSPGDSGQGFF. The CDR3 coding sequence is TGCGCCAGCAGCCCCGGGGATAGCGGCCAGGGGTTCTTC. The chain is built from TRBV5-1 and TRBJ2-1; D possibly corresponds to TRBD2 (6 bases). There are 13 residues in the CDR3. Germline V gene sequence: CDR1 SGHRS, CDR2 YFSETQ. Trimming pared 4 bases from V and 15 bases from J, leaving 20 bases between.